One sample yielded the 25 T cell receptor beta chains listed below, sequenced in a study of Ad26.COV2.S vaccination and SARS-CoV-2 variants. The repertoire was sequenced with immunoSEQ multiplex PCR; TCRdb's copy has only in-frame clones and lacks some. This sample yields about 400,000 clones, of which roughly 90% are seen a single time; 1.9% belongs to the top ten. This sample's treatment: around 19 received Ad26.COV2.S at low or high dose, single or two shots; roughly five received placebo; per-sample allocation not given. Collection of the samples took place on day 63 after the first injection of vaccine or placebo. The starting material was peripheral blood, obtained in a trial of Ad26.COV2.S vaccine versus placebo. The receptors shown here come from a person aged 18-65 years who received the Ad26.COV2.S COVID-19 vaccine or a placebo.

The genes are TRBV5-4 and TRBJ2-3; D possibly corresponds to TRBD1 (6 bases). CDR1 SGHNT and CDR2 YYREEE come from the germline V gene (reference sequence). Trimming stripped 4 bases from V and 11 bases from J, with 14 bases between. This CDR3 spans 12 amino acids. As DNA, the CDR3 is TGTGCCAGCAGCACCCAGGGGTTGGGGCAGTATTTT. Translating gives CASSTQGLGQYF.

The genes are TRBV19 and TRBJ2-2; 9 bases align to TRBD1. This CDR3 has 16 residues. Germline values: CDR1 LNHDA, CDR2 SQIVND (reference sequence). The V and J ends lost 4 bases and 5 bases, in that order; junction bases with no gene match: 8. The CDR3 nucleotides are TGTGCCAGTAGTAACCAAAGAGGACAGGGGACCGGGGAGCTGTTTTTT. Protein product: CASSNQRGQGTGELFF.

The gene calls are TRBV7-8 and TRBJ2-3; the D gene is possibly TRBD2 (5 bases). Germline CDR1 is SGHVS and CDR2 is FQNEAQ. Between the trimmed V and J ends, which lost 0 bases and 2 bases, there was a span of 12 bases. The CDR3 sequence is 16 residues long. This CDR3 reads CASSLADRTYTDTQYF. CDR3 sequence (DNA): TGTGCCAGCAGCTTAGCCGATCGGACTTACACAGATACGCAGTATTTT.

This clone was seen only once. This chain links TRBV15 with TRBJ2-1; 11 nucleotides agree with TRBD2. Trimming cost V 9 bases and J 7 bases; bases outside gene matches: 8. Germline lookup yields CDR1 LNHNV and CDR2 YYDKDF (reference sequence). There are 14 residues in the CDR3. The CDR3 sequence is CATATSGRGNEQFF. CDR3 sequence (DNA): TGTGCCACTGCTACTAGCGGGAGAGGGAATGAGCAGTTCTTC. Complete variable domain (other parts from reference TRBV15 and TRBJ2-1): DAMVIQNPRYQVTQFGKPVTLSCSQTLNHNVMYWYQQKSSQAPKLLFHYYDKDFNNEADTPDNFQSRRPNTSFCFLDIRSPGLGDTAMYLCATATSGRGNEQFFGPGTRLTVL.

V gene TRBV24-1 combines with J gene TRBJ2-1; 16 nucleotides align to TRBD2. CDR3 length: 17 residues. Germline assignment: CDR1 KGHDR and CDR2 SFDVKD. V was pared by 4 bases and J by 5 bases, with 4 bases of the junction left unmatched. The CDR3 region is CATSDGTSGRGHNEQFF. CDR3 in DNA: TGTGCCACCAGTGACGGGACTAGCGGGAGGGGTCACAATGAGCAGTTCTTC.

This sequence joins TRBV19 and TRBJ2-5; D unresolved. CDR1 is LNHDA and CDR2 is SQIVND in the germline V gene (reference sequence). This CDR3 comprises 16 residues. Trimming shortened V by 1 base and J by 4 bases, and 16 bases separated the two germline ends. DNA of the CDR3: TGTGCCAGTAGTATAGCTGGCAGGAACCCTCGAGAGACCCAGTACTTC. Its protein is CASSIAGRNPRETQYF.

The CDR3 sequence is CASSLNPRALLAGEPYEQYF. DNA of the CDR3: TGTGCCAGCAGTTTAAACCCCCGGGCTTTGCTAGCGGGAGAGCCCTACGAGCAGTACTTC. This chain uses TRBV28 with TRBJ2-7, with 10 bases aligning to TRBD2. Germline loops: CDR1 MDHEN, CDR2 SYDVKM. J gave up 2 bases and V 2 bases, and 18 bases lay outside the gene matches. The CDR3 has 20 amino acids.

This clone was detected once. The CDR3 reads CASSFANQPQHF. For the CDR3, the DNA is TGTGCCAGCAGTTTCGCAAATCAGCCCCAGCATTTT. The chain is built from TRBV27 and TRBJ1-5; no reliable D call. CDR1 and CDR2 from the germline V gene are MNHEY and SMNVEV (reference sequence). Trimming cost V 3 bases and J 4 bases, with 4 bases left between them. The CDR3 extends over 12 amino acids.

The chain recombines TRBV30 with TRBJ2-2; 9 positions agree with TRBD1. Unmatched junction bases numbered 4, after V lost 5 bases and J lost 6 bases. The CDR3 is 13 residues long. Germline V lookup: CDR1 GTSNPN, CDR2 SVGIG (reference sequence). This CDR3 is CAWGQGLPGELFF. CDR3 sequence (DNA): TGTGCCTGGGGACAGGGGTTGCCCGGGGAGCTGTTTTTT.

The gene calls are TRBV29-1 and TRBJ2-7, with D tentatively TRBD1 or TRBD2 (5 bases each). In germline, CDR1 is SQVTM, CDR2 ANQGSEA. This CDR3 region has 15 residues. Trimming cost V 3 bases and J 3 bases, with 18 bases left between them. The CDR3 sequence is CSVEQVGDQNYEQYF. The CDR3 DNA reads TGCAGCGTTGAGCAGGTGGGGGATCAAAACTACGAGCAGTACTTC.

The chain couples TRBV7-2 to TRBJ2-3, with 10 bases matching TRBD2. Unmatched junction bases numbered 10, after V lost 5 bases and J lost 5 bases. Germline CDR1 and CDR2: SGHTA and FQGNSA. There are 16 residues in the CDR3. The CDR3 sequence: CASSPGSGRRGDTQYF. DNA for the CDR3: TGTGCCAGCAGCCCCGGTAGCGGGAGGCGCGGAGATACGCAGTATTTT.

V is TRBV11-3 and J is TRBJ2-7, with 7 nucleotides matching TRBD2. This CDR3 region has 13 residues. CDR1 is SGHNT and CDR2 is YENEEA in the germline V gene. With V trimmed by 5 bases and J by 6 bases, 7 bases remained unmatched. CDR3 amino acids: CASSLAVGSEQYF. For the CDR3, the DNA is TGTGCCAGCAGCCTAGCGGTGGGCTCCGAGCAGTACTTC.

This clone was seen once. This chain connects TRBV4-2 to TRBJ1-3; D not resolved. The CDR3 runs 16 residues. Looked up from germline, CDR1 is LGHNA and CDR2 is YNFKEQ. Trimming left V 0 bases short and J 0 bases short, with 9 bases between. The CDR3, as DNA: TGTGCCAGCAGCCAAGATGAGGGCTCCTCTGGAAACACCATATATTTT. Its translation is CASSQDEGSSGNTIYF.

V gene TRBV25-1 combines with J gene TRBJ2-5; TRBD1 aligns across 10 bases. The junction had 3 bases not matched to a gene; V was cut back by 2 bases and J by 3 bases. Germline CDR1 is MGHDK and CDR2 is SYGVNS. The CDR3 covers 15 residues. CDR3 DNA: TGTGCCAGCAGTGAACCGGGGACAGGGGAAGAGACCCAGTACTTC. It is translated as CASSEPGTGEETQYF.

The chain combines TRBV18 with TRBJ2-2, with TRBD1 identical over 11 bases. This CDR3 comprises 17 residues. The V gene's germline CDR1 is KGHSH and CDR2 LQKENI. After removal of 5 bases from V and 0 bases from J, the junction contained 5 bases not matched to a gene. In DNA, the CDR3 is TGTGCCAGCTCAGCCGGACAGGGGGCTTCGAACACCGGGGAGCTGTTTTTT. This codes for CASSAGQGASNTGELFF.

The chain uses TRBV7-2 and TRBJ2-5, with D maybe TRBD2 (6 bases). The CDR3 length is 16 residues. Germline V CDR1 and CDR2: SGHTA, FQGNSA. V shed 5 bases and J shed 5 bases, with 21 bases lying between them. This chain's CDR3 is CASSQYAGQGEETQYF. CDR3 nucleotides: TGTGCCAGCAGCCAGTATGCGGGGCAGGGTGAGGAGACCCAGTACTTC.

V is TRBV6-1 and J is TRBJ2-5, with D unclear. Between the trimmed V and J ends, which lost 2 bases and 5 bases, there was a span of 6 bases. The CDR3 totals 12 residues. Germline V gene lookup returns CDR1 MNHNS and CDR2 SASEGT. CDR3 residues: CASSEIGETQYF. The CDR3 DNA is TGTGCCAGCAGTGAAATAGGGGAGACCCAGTACTTC.

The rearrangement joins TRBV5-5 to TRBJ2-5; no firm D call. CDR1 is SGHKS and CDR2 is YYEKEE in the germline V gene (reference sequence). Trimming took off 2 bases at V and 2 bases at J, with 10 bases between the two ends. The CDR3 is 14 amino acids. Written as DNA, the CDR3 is TGTGCCAGCAGCTTTCCCAGCTTACAAGAGACCCAGTACTTC. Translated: CASSFPSLQETQYF.

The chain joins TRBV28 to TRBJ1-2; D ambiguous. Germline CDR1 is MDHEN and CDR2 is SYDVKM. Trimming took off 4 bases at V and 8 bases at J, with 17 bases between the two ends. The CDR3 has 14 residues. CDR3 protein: CASSYGPGGLGYTF. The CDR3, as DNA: TGTGCCAGCAGTTATGGCCCGGGAGGTTTGGGCTACACCTTC.

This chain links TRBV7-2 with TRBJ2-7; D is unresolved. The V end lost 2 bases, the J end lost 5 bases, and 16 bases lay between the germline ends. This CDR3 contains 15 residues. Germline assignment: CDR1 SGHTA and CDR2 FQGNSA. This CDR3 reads CASSLQAATRHEQYF. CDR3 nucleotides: TGTGCCAGCAGCTTACAGGCGGCGACACGACACGAGCAGTACTTC.

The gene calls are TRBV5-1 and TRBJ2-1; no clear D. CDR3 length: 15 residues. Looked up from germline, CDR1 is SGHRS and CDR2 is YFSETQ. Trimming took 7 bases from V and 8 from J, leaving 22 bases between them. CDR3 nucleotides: TGCGCCAGCTATTTGTCCACCCCACGGGCGGATGAGCAGTTCTTC. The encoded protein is CASYLSTPRADEQFF.

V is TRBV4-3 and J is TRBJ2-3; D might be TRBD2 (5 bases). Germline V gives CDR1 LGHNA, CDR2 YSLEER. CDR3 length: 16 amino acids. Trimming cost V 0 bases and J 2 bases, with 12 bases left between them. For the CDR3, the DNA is TGCGCCAGCAGCCAAGAAGCCGGGATCCCCACAGATACGCAGTATTTT. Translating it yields CASSQEAGIPTDTQYF.

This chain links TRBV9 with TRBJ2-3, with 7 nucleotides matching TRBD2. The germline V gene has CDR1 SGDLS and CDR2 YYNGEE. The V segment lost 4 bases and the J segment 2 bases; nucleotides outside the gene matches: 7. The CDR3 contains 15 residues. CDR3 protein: CASSSLAGVTDTQYF. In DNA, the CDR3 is TGTGCCAGCAGCTCCCTGGCGGGAGTCACAGATACGCAGTATTTT.

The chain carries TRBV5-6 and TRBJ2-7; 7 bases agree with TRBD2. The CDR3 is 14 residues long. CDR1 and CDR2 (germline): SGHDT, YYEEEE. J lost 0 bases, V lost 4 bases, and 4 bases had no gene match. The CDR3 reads CASSPTSVSYEQYF. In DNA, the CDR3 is TGTGCCAGCAGCCCCACTAGCGTCTCCTACGAGCAGTACTTC. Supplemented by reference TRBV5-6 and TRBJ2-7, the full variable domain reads DAGVTQSPTHLIKTRGQQVTLRCSPKSGHDTVSWYQQALGQGPQFIFQYYEEEERQRGNFPDRFSGHQFPNYSSELNVNALLLGDSALYLCASSPTSVSYEQYFGPGTRLTVT.

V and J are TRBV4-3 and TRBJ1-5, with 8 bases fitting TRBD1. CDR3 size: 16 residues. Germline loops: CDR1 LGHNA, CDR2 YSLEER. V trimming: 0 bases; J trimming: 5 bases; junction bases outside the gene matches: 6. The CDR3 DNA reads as TGCGCCAGCAGCCAAGATTGGGGACAGGTCTATCAGCCCCAGCATTTT. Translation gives CASSQDWGQVYQPQHF.